The 26 T cell receptor beta chains given below trace back to one sample, sequenced in a study of T cells in Graves' hyperthyroidism and ophthalmopathy. RNA transcripts yielded amplified TCR beta CDR3 regions. The HTBI primer set drove a first-round RT-PCR of the TCR CDR3. TCRdb recomputed calls from the multiplex PCR reads with MiXCR, one row per CDR3 protein. The table records hundreds of thousands of distinct CDR3 sequences, about two fifths of them present only once. The specimen sequenced was blood. The receptors were sampled from a man aged 18 to 29 with Graves' hyperthyroidism.

At least ten counts were recorded for this clonotype. The rearrangement links TRBV10-3 to TRBJ1-5; D is undetermined. The V end was cut by 10 bases, the J end by 1 base, with 11 bases between. The CDR3 spans 13 residues. Germline-derived CDR1 and CDR2 are ENHRY and SYGVKD. CDR3 region: CATMQSSNQPQHF. As DNA, the CDR3 is TGTGCCACCATGCAGTCGAGCAATCAGCCCCAGCATTTT.

This clonotype was observed many times. The chain has TRBV19 and TRBJ2-5, with TRBD2 as a possible D gene (6 bases). The CDR3 covers 12 residues. Trimming took 6 bases from V and 5 from J, leaving 10 bases between them. Germline CDR1 is LNHDA and CDR2 is SQIVND (reference sequence). The CDR3 DNA reads TGTGCCAGTAGGGGAGGAAGGGAGACCCAGTACTTC. This encodes CASRGGRETQYF.

This clonotype was seen at least ten times. The rearrangement links TRBV7-2 to TRBJ1-4, with 7 nucleotides matching TRBD1. This CDR3 has 14 amino acids. Germline CDR1 reads SGHTA; CDR2 reads FQGNSA. With V trimmed by 5 bases and J by 6 bases, 6 bases remained unmatched. CDR3 bases: TGTGCCAGCAGCAAAGGGGGCGGGGATGAAAAACTGTTTTTT. This encodes CASSKGGGDEKLFF.

This clonotype has at least ten counts. The chain joins TRBV7-9 to TRBJ1-1, with D perhaps TRBD1 (5 bases). Germline lookup yields CDR1 SEHNR and CDR2 FQNEAQ (reference sequence). V was cut by 4 bases and J by 3 bases, with 9 bases left in between. The CDR3 sequence is 13 residues long. CDR3 sequence (DNA): TGTGCCAGCAGCTCTGGGGCCTACACTGAAGCTTTCTTT. This sequence encodes CASSSGAYTEAFF. The whole variable domain, remainder taken from reference TRBV7-9 and TRBJ1-1, is DTGVSQNPRHKITKRGQNVTFRCDPISEHNRLYWYRQTLGQGPEFLTYFQNEAQLEKSRLLSDRFSAERPKGSFSTLEIQRTEQGDSAMYLCASSSGAYTEAFFGQGTRLTVV.

The chain recombines TRBV19 with TRBJ1-5, with TRBD1 matching over 8 bases. The germline CDR1 and CDR2 sequences are LNHDA and SQIVND (reference sequence). The CDR3 runs to 14 residues. Unmatched junction bases numbered 3, after V lost 1 base and J lost 7 bases. The CDR3 DNA reads TGTGCCAGTAGTATAGGGACAGGGACGCAGCCCCAGCATTTT. This gives the protein CASSIGTGTQPQHF.

CDR3 region: CSVGQGATAEAFF. The DNA of the CDR3 is TGCAGCGTTGGACAGGGGGCGACCGCTGAAGCTTTCTTT. The chain is built from TRBV29-1 and TRBJ1-1, with 10 bases that match TRBD1. This CDR3 contains 13 residues. Trimming at V came to 4 bases and at J to 6 bases, leaving 5 bases not matched to a gene. Per the germline V gene, CDR1 is SQVTM and CDR2 is ANQGSEA.

This clonotype was seen only a few times. The chain carries TRBV19 and TRBJ1-4; no firm D call. Trimming stripped 6 bases from V and 2 bases from J, with 13 bases between. The CDR3 runs to 15 residues. The germline CDR1 and CDR2 sequences are LNHDA and SQIVND (reference sequence). The DNA for the CDR3 is TGTGCCAGTAGAAGGGATTTAGGGACTAATGAAAAACTGTTTTTT. Its translation is CASRRDLGTNEKLFF.

The J gene is TRBJ2-7, the V gene TRBV29-1, with 11 bases identical to TRBD2. Germline values: CDR1 SQVTM, CDR2 ANQGSEA. CDR3 length equals 16 residues. V lost 2 bases and J lost 2; bases outside the gene matches: 8. The CDR3, as DNA: TGCAGCGTTGAAAATCAACTAGCGGGAGTCCCCTACGAGCAGTACTTC. Encoded protein: CSVENQLAGVPYEQYF.

This clonotype was counted ten times or more. This rearrangement joins TRBV7-6 to TRBJ2-7; the D is unclear. Trimming took 5 bases from V and 4 from J, leaving 12 bases between them. Germline loops: CDR1 SGHVS, CDR2 FNYEAQ. The CDR3 contains 13 residues. Here the CDR3 DNA reads TGTGCCAGCAGCCACGGGCAGGATTACGAGCAGTACTTC. Translation gives CASSHGQDYEQYF.

This clonotype was seen only a few times. V and J are TRBV15 and TRBJ1-1, with D maybe TRBD1 (6 bases). The CDR3 consists of 16 residues. The ends were cut back, 3 bases at V and 0 bases at J, with 14 bases in the middle. Germline V gene sequence: CDR1 LNHNV, CDR2 YYDKDF (reference sequence). The DNA for the CDR3 is TGTGCCACCAGCAGGGAGGGGGACAACATGAACACTGAAGCTTTCTTT. Protein sequence: CATSREGDNMNTEAFF.

The chain is built from TRBV5-1 and TRBJ1-1, with D possibly matching TRBD1 (6 bases). The length of the CDR3 is 15 residues. Germline V gene data show CDR1 as SGHRS and CDR2 as YFSETQ. The V end was cut by 0 bases, the J end by 4 bases, with 13 bases between. CDR3 DNA: TGCGCCAGCAGCTTGGGGCAGGGGAAAGGCACTGAAGCTTTCTTT. It is translated as CASSLGQGKGTEAFF.

Many counts were recorded for this clonotype. The chain carries TRBV7-2 and TRBJ2-7; D tentatively fits TRBD1 or TRBD2 (5 bases each). CDR1 is SGHTA and CDR2 is FQGNSA in the germline V gene. The V end lost 3 bases, the J end lost 5 bases, and 11 bases lay between the germline ends. The CDR3 is 13 residues long. The CDR3 protein is CASSFRDLHEQYF. The CDR3 nucleotides read TGTGCCAGCAGCTTCAGGGACCTCCACGAGCAGTACTTC.

This clonotype was counted many times. CDR3 nucleotides: TGTGCCAGCACCCCGAGTGGAGGGGAGACCCAGTACTTC. This sequence encodes CASTPSGGETQYF. The genes are TRBV9 and TRBJ2-5; tentative D call: TRBD2 (6 bases). The CDR3 covers 13 residues. V lost 6 bases to trimming and J lost 5 bases, with 14 bases between them. Germline V gene sequence: CDR1 SGDLS, CDR2 YYNGEE.

This chain joins TRBV5-6 and TRBJ1-1; D gene uncertain. Germline CDR1 SGHDT, CDR2 YYEEEE. Trimming cost V 4 bases and J 6 bases, with 13 bases left between them. The CDR3 has 13 residues. The CDR3 loop reads CASSLRGTAEAFF. The DNA of the CDR3 is TGTGCCAGCAGCCTCCGCGGTACGGCTGAAGCTTTCTTT.

This clonotype came up a few times. The chain combines TRBV20-1 with TRBJ2-7; 9 nucleotides line up with TRBD2. The CDR3 is 12 amino acids. Germline V CDR1 and CDR2: DFQATT, SNEGSKA (reference sequence). The CDR3 DNA follows: TGCGTTGGGGCGGGAGGGCCCTACGAGCAGTACTTC. Translated: CVGAGGPYEQYF.

The gene calls are TRBV29-1 and TRBJ1-4; the D gene is possibly TRBD1 (5 bases). Germline assignment: CDR1 SQVTM and CDR2 ANQGSEA. Trimming shortened V by 5 bases and J by 4 bases, and 11 bases separated the two germline ends. The CDR3 runs 13 residues. DNA of the CDR3: TGCAGCGTTTCCGGGGCGAGTAATGAAAAACTGTTTTTT. This gives the protein CSVSGASNEKLFF.

This clonotype was counted ten times or more. The chain is built from TRBV19 and TRBJ1-1; D is ambiguous. CDR3 size: 13 residues. Deletions cut 7 bases from V and 1 base from J, with 10 bases between. CDR1 LNHDA and CDR2 SQIVND come from the germline V gene (reference sequence). For the CDR3, the DNA is TGTGCCAGTACCCCAGAGGGGAACACTGAAGCTTTCTTT. Its protein product is CASTPEGNTEAFF.

This rearrangement joins TRBV20-1 to TRBJ1-6, with D perhaps TRBD1 (5 bases). The V end was cut by 3 bases, the J end by 10 bases, with 7 bases between. The CDR3 consists of 11 residues. Germline CDR1 DFQATT, CDR2 SNEGSKA (reference sequence). The CDR3 DNA sequence: TGCAGTGCTAGCGGGGACTCACCCCTCCACTTT. It yields the protein CSASGDSPLHF.

This chain connects TRBV28 to TRBJ2-7; TRBD2 matches at 8 bases. The J segment lost 1 base and the V segment lost 5 bases, leaving 4 bases of the junction unmatched. Germline loops: CDR1 MDHEN, CDR2 SYDVKM. The CDR3 is 14 amino acids. CDR3 loop: CASSDLAGSYEQYF. CDR3 sequence (DNA): TGTGCCAGCAGTGACCTAGCGGGTTCCTACGAGCAGTACTTC.

This clonotype was counted at least ten times. The rearrangement uses TRBV6-1 and TRBJ2-5; 9 nucleotides match TRBD2. The ends lost 8 bases at V and 0 bases at J; junction bases unmatched: 7. CDR3 size: 15 residues. Germline V lookup: CDR1 MNHNS, CDR2 SASEGT. The CDR3 region has the DNA TGTGCCAGCGATACCCTAGCGGGGCACCAAGAGACCCAGTACTTC. This gives the protein CASDTLAGHQETQYF.

The rearrangement links TRBV5-1 to TRBJ1-1; 7 nucleotides line up with TRBD1. The V gene's germline CDR1 is SGHRS and CDR2 YFSETQ. The CDR3 extends over 14 amino acids. V shed 4 bases, J shed 4 bases, and the junction held 7 bases outside the gene matches. CDR3 nucleotide sequence: TGCGCCAGCAGCCATTCAGGGGGACCCACTGAAGCTTTCTTT. It yields the protein CASSHSGGPTEAFF.

Worth noting for this clonotype: The junction and the germline gene differ at one end; a read error may be behind it. V usage is TRBV20-1 and J usage is TRBJ2-7, with TRBD2 identical over 8 bases. CDR3 length: 16 amino acids. Germline V gene sequence: CDR1 DFQATT, CDR2 SNEGSKA (reference sequence). This CDR3 reads CSARGNSGKIGYEQYF. In nucleotides, the CDR3 is TGCAGCGCTAGGGGGAATAGCGGGAAGATAGGCTACGAGCAGTACTTC.

This clonotype was counted at least ten times. The chain is built from TRBV29-1 and TRBJ2-7; unclear D gene. Germline V gene sequence: CDR1 SQVTM, CDR2 ANQGSEA. CDR3 length: 12 amino acids. V lost 1 base, J lost 6 bases, and 10 bases lay in between. The DNA for the CDR3 is TGCAGCGTTGAAGTTGGGCAGCTCGAGCAGTACTTC. This translates into CSVEVGQLEQYF.

The chain couples TRBV7-2 to TRBJ1-1; D may be TRBD1 (6 bases). The CDR3 is 18 residues long. The V gene lost 1 base and the J gene lost 1 base, with 19 bases spanning the gap. The germline V gene encodes CDR1 SGHTA and CDR2 FQGNSA. Here the CDR3 DNA reads TGTGCCAGCAGCTTAGTGGTCTCAGGGGACCTTCCGAACACTGAAGCTTTCTTT. Its translation: CASSLVVSGDLPNTEAFF.

The V call is TRBV7-9, the J call TRBJ1-3; D unclear. The CDR3 is 12 amino acids. Per germline, CDR1 SEHNR and CDR2 FQNEAQ (reference sequence). Between the trimmed V and J ends, which lost 4 bases and 6 bases, there was a span of 7 bases. The CDR3 DNA sequence: TGTGCCAGCAGCTCGAATGAAAACACCATATATTTT. It encodes CASSSNENTIYF.

The gene calls are TRBV4-1 and TRBJ1-2; D remains unclear. Germline V gene lookup returns CDR1 MGHRA and CDR2 YSYEKL. V lost 1 base, J lost 0 bases, and 6 bases lay in between. The CDR3 contains 14 residues. The CDR3 DNA sequence: TGCGCCAGCAGCCAAGGGGTAGCTAACTATGGCTACACCTTC. It encodes CASSQGVANYGYTF.